These 13 T cell receptor beta chains share one sample of origin, sequenced in a study of T cell responses to AZD1222 COVID-19 vaccine. Data came from immunoSEQ multiplex PCR; TCRdb stores just in-frame clones and leaves some out. The data contain fewer than 180,000 clones, more than 90% of them singletons. The sequences come from peripheral blood, collected 28 days after the second AZD1222 dose. These receptors all stem from an adult who received the AZD1222 COVID-19 vaccine.

The V call is TRBV10-2, the J call TRBJ2-7, with TRBD2 identical over 10 bases. The CDR3 contains 15 residues. Germline assignment: CDR1 WSHSY and CDR2 SAAADI. V lost 3 bases and J lost 3; bases outside the gene matches: 5. In DNA form, the CDR3 reads TGCGCCAGCAGTGATCCGGCTAGCGGGAGCTACGAGCAGTACTTC. Translating gives CASSDPASGSYEQYF.

The gene calls are TRBV3-1 (or the pseudogene TRBV3-2) and TRBJ2-7; D possibly corresponds to TRBD1 (6 bases). Germline V lookup: CDR1 LGHDT, CDR2 YNNKEL (reference sequence). Between the trimmed V and J ends, which lost 3 bases and 5 bases, there was a span of 23 bases. This CDR3 spans 17 amino acids. CDR3 in DNA: TGTGCCAGCAGCCACTCCGGGGCCCCGGGACAAACCCACGAGCAGTACTTC. Residues: CASSHSGAPGQTHEQYF.

The V gene is TRBV28, the J gene TRBJ1-4; weak D call: TRBD1 (5 bases). Germline assignment: CDR1 MDHEN and CDR2 SYDVKM. This CDR3 is 14 amino acids long. V lost 3 bases and J 7 bases, leaving 12 bases between the germline ends. The CDR3 spells CASSLNSGGEKLFF. In nucleotides, the CDR3 is TGTGCCAGCAGTTTGAACTCGGGGGGTGAAAAACTGTTTTTT.

The genes are TRBV6-5 and TRBJ2-7; D is perhaps TRBD1 or TRBD2 (6 bases each). Trimming removed 0 bases at V and 3 bases at J, with 12 bases between. The CDR3 sequence is 15 residues long. In germline, CDR1 is MNHEY, CDR2 SVGAGI. CDR3 coding DNA: TGTGCCAGCAGTTACTCGAGGGGGGCCCACTACGAGCAGTACTTC. Translation gives CASSYSRGAHYEQYF.

The rearrangement links TRBV2 to TRBJ2-7; 7 bases are shared with TRBD2. This CDR3 spans 20 amino acids. The germline V gene encodes CDR1 SNHLY and CDR2 FYNNEI. J was trimmed by 6 bases and V by 7 bases; bases with no gene match: 30. CDR3 coding DNA: TGTGCCAGCAAAAGTCACAGTCAGCCTAGCGGTTCTGGTACTACGGGCGAGCAGTACTTC. Its translation: CASKSHSQPSGSGTTGEQYF.

This clone occurred once. The chain couples TRBV9 to TRBJ2-5; 10 bases match TRBD2. Germline V CDR1 and CDR2: SGDLS, YYNGEE. The CDR3 covers 15 residues. The V segment lost 0 bases and the J segment 5 bases; nucleotides outside the gene matches: 4. The CDR3 region is CASSVELAGSETQYF. The CDR3 coding sequence is TGTGCCAGCAGCGTAGAACTAGCGGGAAGTGAGACCCAGTACTTC.

This rearrangement joins TRBV9 to TRBJ1-3; D is perhaps TRBD1 (6 bases). Germline V gene data show CDR1 as SGDLS and CDR2 as YYNGEE. Trimming left V 0 bases short and J 0 bases short, with 10 bases between. The CDR3 runs 16 residues. In nucleotides, the CDR3 is TGTGCCAGCAGCGTAGATATCAGGGGCTCTGGAAACACCATATATTTT. Translating it yields CASSVDIRGSGNTIYF.

This clone was detected once. The J gene is TRBJ2-6, the V gene TRBV7-2, with a weak D call TRBD2 (6 bases). CDR3 length: 16 amino acids. Trimming removed 3 bases from V and 2 bases from J, with 11 bases in between. Per germline, CDR1 SGHTA and CDR2 FQGNSA. The CDR3 DNA reads as TGTGCCAGCAGCTTCGGGACTGGCCCTGGGGCCAACGTCCTGACTTTC. Encoded protein: CASSFGTGPGANVLTF.

This chain uses TRBV18 with TRBJ2-2; possible D gene TRBD1, 6 bases. The CDR3 totals 14 residues. CDR1 is KGHSH and CDR2 is LQKENI in the germline V gene. V lost 2 bases to trimming and J lost 5 bases, with 9 bases between them. CDR3 loop: CASSPRTETGELFF. CDR3 DNA sequence: TGTGCCAGCTCACCAAGGACAGAGACCGGGGAGCTGTTTTTT.

V is TRBV5-4 and J is TRBJ2-5; 7 nucleotides match TRBD1. V lost 4 bases and J lost 10; bases outside the gene matches: 22. The CDR3 consists of 17 residues. CDR1 is SGHNT, CDR2 YYREEE, per germline (reference sequence). The CDR3 is CASSPKPEGQRTRGQYF. CDR3 coding DNA: TGTGCCAGCAGCCCGAAACCAGAGGGACAGCGGACTCGTGGCCAGTACTTC.

V gene TRBV25-1 combines with J gene TRBJ2-1; 8 positions match TRBD1. The length of the CDR3 is 15 residues. Losses at the gene ends were 4 bases for V and 7 bases for J; bases not matched to a gene: 9. Germline V CDR1 and CDR2: MGHDK, SYGVNS. The CDR3 bases are TGTGCCAGCAGTGCAACCGGACAGGGAAGGAATGAGCAGTTCTTC. As protein: CASSATGQGRNEQFF.

In this sample, this clone is medium-sized (0.01 to 0.1%). The chain couples TRBV28 to TRBJ1-6; no definite D call. The CDR3 runs 15 residues. The V gene's germline CDR1 is MDHEN and CDR2 SYDVKM. Trimming cost V 7 bases and J 9 bases, with 19 bases left between them. The CDR3 bases are TGTGCCAGCACGCCGGACCGGGGAGGAATTTCACCCCTCCACTTT. Translation: CASTPDRGGISPLHF.

The CDR3 region is CAISALGRGTPGNTIYF. DNA of the CDR3: TGTGCCATCAGTGCCCTGGGCCGGGGGACCCCTGGAAACACCATATATTTT. The rearrangement joins TRBV10-3 to TRBJ1-3, with D tentatively TRBD1 (5 bases). This CDR3 spans 17 amino acids. Germline V CDR1 and CDR2: ENHRY, SYGVKD. The V gene lost 4 bases and the J gene lost 2 bases, with 18 bases spanning the gap.